These 5 T cell receptor beta chains were all obtained from the same sample, sequenced in a study of OX40 agonist ivuxolimab in advanced cancers. Produced via immunoSEQ multiplex PCR; TCRdb's table is partial and in-frame only. Of about 88,000 clones listed, around 85% are singletons. The starting material was CD4+ or CD8+ T cells sorted from blood, obtained in a trial of the OX40 agonist ivuxolimab. The receptors originated from an adult with an advanced solid tumor such as melanoma, head and neck, liver or kidney cancer.

The chain is built from TRBV18 and TRBJ1-5; D is unclear. In germline, CDR1 is KGHSH, CDR2 LQKENI. The CDR3 length is 14 residues. V was trimmed by 4 bases and J by 2 bases, leaving 9 bases between them. The CDR3 protein is CASSLSYGNQPQHF. CDR3 DNA sequence: TGTGCCAGCTCACTCTCGTATGGCAATCAGCCCCAGCATTTT. Filled out from reference TRBV18 and TRBJ1-5, the complete variable domain reads NAGVMQNPRHLVRRRGQEARLRCSPMKGHSHVYWYRQLPEEGLKFMVYLQKENIIDESGMPKERFSAEFPKEGPSILRIQQVVRGDSAAYFCASSLSYGNQPQHFGDGTRLSIL.

The chain couples TRBV10-2 to TRBJ2-2; D unclear. V was shortened by 5 bases and J by 4 bases, with 8 bases between the two germline ends. Germline V lookup: CDR1 WSHSY, CDR2 SAAADI. The CDR3 runs to 13 residues. The CDR3 region is CASSSPGTGELFF. CDR3 coding DNA: TGCGCCAGCAGTTCCCCGGGCACCGGGGAGCTGTTTTTT.

The chain carries TRBV9 and TRBJ2-1; D is possibly TRBD2 (5 bases). Germline assignment: CDR1 SGDLS and CDR2 YYNGEE. The germline V and J ends were trimmed by 3 bases and 7 bases, with 17 bases remaining between them. This CDR3 has 15 amino acids. CDR3 bases: TGTGCCAGCAGCGCGACCGGTACTAGGGCTAATGAGCAGTTCTTC. Encoded protein: CASSATGTRANEQFF.

V gene TRBV7-9 combines with J gene TRBJ2-7; 15 bases agree with TRBD2. J lost 11 bases, V lost 3 bases, and 5 bases had no gene match. The V gene's germline CDR1 is SEHNR and CDR2 FQNEAQ (reference sequence). The CDR3 runs to 14 residues. The DNA for the CDR3 is TGTGCCAGCAGCTTTGGACTAGCGGGAGGGAGGAAGTACTTC. Amino acids: CASSFGLAGGRKYF.

Worth noting for this clone: A read error may account for a junction end that differs from germline. This sequence joins TRBV9 and TRBJ1-5; possible D gene TRBD1, 5 bases. This CDR3 has 15 residues. Germline V gene data show CDR1 as SGDLS and CDR2 as YYNGEE. CDR3 protein: CASSPDPRGNQPQHF. The CDR3 DNA follows: TGTGCCAGCAGCCCAGACCCTCGGGGCAACCAGCCCCAGCATTTT.